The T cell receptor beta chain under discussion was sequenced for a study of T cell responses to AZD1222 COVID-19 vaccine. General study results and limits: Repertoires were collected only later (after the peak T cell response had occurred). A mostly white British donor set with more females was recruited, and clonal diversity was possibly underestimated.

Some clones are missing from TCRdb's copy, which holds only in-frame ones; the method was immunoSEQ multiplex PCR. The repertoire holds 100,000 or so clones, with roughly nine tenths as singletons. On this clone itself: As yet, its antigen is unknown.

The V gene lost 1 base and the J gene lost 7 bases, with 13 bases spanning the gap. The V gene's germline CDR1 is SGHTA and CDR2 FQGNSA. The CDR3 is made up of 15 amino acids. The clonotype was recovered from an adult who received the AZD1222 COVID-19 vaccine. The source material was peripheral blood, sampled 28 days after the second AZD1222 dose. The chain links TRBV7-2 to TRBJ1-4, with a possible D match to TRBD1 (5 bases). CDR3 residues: CASSLVPREGEKLFF. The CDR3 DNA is TGTGCCAGCAGCTTAGTTCCCAGGGAGGGTGAAAAACTGTTTTTT. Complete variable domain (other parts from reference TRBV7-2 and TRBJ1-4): GAGVSQSPSNKVTEKGKDVELRCDPISGHTALYWYRQSLGQGLEFLIYFQGNSAPDKSGLPSDRFSAERTGGSVSTLTIQRTQQEDSAVYLCASSLVPREGEKLFFGSGTQLSVL.